Listed below are T cell receptor beta chains from one sample, sequenced in a study of cytomegalovirus exposure and HLA in healthy donors. The data were produced by immunoSEQ multiplex PCR, yet TCRdb's version contains in-frame clones alone and is incomplete. Among about 130,000 clones listed, less than 80% were seen once. The sample taken for sequencing was PBMCs. Receptors originate from a woman in her fifties or sixties in good health and CMV-seronegative. Each CDR3 is given with its conserved first and last residue. D genes are given only for firm matches. Clone sizes are given selectively: once, few, many, or a class where the clone is expanded.

v_call | clone_size | d_call | cdr3_aa
TRBV9 | - | TRBD1 | CASSGGDRGTEAFF
TRBV18 | - | - | CASSPQGTNHGYTF
TRBV6-5 | many | - | CASFPGTGNTIYF
TRBV30 | - | TRBD2 | CAWSARVPWGGSYF
TRBV6-1 | few | - | CATSREFSYEQYF
TRBV6-5 | - | - | CASSWGLGGYEQYF
TRBV11-1 | - | - | CASAIGAAADYEQYF
TRBV7-6 | - | TRBD2 | CASSPPGLAGELFF
TRBV7-7 | - | - | CASSFGGAETQYF
TRBV9 | once | - | CASSRYGQEGYEQYF
TRBV27 | - | TRBD2 | CASSPGTSASNEQFF
TRBV11-2 | - | - | CASSLVYEQYF
TRBV7-9 | - | TRBD2 | CASSLVSSGGGYNEQFF
TRBV27 | - | TRBD1 | CASSFGQVSNTEAFF
TRBV28 | few | - | CASSFPGYNEQFF
TRBV4-1 | - | - | CASSQMSGAVRDPPRTEAFF
TRBV4-3 | few | TRBD2 | CASSQEGGRRETQYF
TRBV10-3 | - | TRBD1 | CAISEFTGTVSGYTF
TRBV13 | - | - | CASSRFMGDLGQKLFF
TRBV19 | - | - | CASSIDPGRTGVNTEAFF
TRBV6-1 | - | - | CASSVKTDTQYF
TRBV9 | - | TRBD2 | CASGPGGSSYEQYF
TRBV2 | - | - | CASRETLLHVGELFF
TRBV5-4 | - | - | CASSRQWASTDTQYF
TRBV7-2 | - | - | CASSALPHEQYF
TRBV6-1 | - | TRBD2 | CASGGTRGNEQFF
TRBV6-5 | - | TRBD2 | CASSIGLAGDNEQFF
TRBV6-4 | - | - | CASSETGLAKNIQYF
TRBV10-3 | - | TRBD2 | CAISGEGLARNGQFF
TRBV28 | - | - | CASTESYNEQFF
TRBV4-3 | - | - | CASSQGTLGNTGELFF
TRBV14 | - | TRBD2 | CASSQGIAGSEDTQYF
TRBV4-2 | - | - | CASSRELVGSSYEQYF
TRBV5-1 | - | TRBD2 | CASSTGTSGSLELFF
TRBV4-1 | few | - | CASSIQQGLGETQYF
TRBV6-6 | - | TRBD1 | CASSRQGSSGTQYF
TRBV5-5 | - | - | CASSLLGRTNTGELFF
TRBV9 | - | TRBD2 | CASSAAGTRGNEQFF
TRBV6-1 | once | - | CASSARLVTDTQYF
TRBV7-3 | - | - | CASSSTGVPYNEQFF
TRBV20-1 | - | - | CSARATEQFF
TRBV19 | - | TRBD2 | CASSMSGLALTSRNEQFF
TRBV28 | once | - | CASSAGRYTQYF
TRBV11-2 | - | TRBD2 | CASSLDFPSGRPSSYEQYF
TRBV28 | - | TRBD2 | CASSFGLAGGAGELFF
TRBV28 | - | - | CASGDTGPYEQYF
TRBV28 | - | TRBD2 | CASSLPQNLAGASDEQYF
TRBV6-6 | once | TRBD1 | CASSRGQGTSYEQYF
TRBV7-6 | - | - | CASSFGRVETQYF
TRBV7-2 | - | - | CASSLTGMDEKLFF
TRBV5-6 | few | - | CASSLVGRDNYGYTF
TRBV7-4 | - | - | CASSASTRRKHEQYF
TRBV30 | - | - | CAWSVYGNEKLFF
TRBV6-1 | once | TRBD2 | CAARSGGSIPHEQYF